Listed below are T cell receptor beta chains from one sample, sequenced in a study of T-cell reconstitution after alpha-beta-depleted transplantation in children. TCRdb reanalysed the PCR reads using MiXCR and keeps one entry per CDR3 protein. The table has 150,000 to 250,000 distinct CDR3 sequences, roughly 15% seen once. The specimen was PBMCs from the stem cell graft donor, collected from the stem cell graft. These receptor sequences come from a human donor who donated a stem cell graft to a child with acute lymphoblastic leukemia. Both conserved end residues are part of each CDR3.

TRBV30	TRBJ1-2	CAWSVDYGYTF
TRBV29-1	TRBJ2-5	CSVGVGRLKTQYF
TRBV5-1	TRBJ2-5	CASSLGTSAYQETQYF
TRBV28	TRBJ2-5	CASSLPGLRQETQYF
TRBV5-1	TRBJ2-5	CASSWTWGGEETQYF
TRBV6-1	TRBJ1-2	CASSPTVNYGYTF
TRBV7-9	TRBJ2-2	CASSLRQGRNTGELFF
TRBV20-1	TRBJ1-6	CSARDSGSYNSPLHF
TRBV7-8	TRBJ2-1	CASSSYRGGSYNEQFF
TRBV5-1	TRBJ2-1	CASSPGSFYNEQFF
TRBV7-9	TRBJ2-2	CASSPPGLAFNTGELFF
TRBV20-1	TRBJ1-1	CSASGTGFNTEAFF
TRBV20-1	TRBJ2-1	CSARDPGRGYNEQFF
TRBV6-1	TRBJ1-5	CASIGQIFYSNQPQHF
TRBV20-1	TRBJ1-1	CSASRHLGTEAFF
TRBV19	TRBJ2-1	CASSSRGAGYNEQFF
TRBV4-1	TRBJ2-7	CASSQDILYEQYF
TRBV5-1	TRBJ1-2	CASSTGQGYGYTF
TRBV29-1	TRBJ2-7	CSVQPSRTSGGYEQYF
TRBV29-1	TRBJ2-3	CSVAGTSGDTQYF
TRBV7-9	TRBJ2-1	CASSSAATWGNEQFF
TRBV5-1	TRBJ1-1	CASSPGLSRNTEAFF
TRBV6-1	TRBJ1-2	CASSEDPFRSYGYTF
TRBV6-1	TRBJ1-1	CASRSGTGRAEAFF
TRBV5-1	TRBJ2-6	CASSLRQGADGANVLTF
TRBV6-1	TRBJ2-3	CASSEGDYSSTDTQYF
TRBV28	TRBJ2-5	CASSFTKARPETQYF